Below, 23 T cell receptor beta chains from the same sample are listed, as sequenced in a study of blood T cells in healthy people across ages. Primed by a sample-barcoded 5' primer and a J-beta primer mix, a second PCR proceeded for about 6 to 11 cycles. TCRdb re-analysed the 5' RACE reads in MiXCR, keeping a single row per CDR3 protein. In the table there are more than 650,000 distinct CDR3 sequences, 20% to 25% of which are singletons. Sequenced material: blood. The receptors were sampled from a man aged 65 to 85 in good health.

The rearrangement links TRBV18 to TRBJ2-5, with D uncertain. Trimming left V 3 bases short and J 5 bases short, with 16 bases between. The length of the CDR3 is 15 residues. CDR1 KGHSH and CDR2 LQKENI come from the germline V gene. The DNA for the CDR3 is TGTGCCAGCTCACCGCCTCGCGGAATAATTGAGACCCAGTACTTC. Translating gives CASSPPRGIIETQYF.

This clonotype was detected only a few times. The rearrangement links TRBV11-2 to TRBJ2-7; D ambiguous. This CDR3 is built from 12 residues. Trimming shortened V by 2 bases and J by 6 bases, and 8 bases separated the two germline ends. Germline CDR1 reads SGHAT; CDR2 reads FQNNGV. The CDR3 loop reads CASSLMYGEQYF. The CDR3 DNA sequence: TGTGCCAGCAGCTTAATGTATGGCGAGCAGTACTTC.

This chain connects TRBV6-2 or TRBV6-3 to TRBJ2-5; 7 positions match TRBD1. In germline, CDR1 is MNHEY, CDR2 SVGEGT. The CDR3 is 13 residues long. The V and J ends lost 7 bases and 5 bases, in that order; junction bases with no gene match: 7. DNA of the CDR3: TGTGCCAGCACGGACAGGCGTTGGGAGACCCAGTACTTC. It specifies CASTDRRWETQYF.

Many counts were recorded for this clonotype. This sequence joins TRBV12-3 or TRBV12-4 and TRBJ2-1; D possibly corresponds to TRBD2 (6 bases). The CDR3 covers 14 residues. V was trimmed by 6 bases and J by 8 bases, leaving 17 bases between them. CDR3 in amino acids: CASSANWGGDEQFF. CDR3 in DNA: TGTGCCAGCAGCGCCAATTGGGGAGGCGATGAGCAGTTCTTC.

The chain has TRBV28 and TRBJ2-5; possible D gene TRBD1, 5 bases. This CDR3 has 13 amino acids. Trimming stripped 6 bases from V and 5 bases from J, with 13 bases between. Germline V gene lookup returns CDR1 MDHEN and CDR2 SYDVKM. CDR3 sequence (DNA): TGTGCCAGCAGACCAAGGACACAGGAGACCCAGTACTTC. Protein product: CASRPRTQETQYF.

The count of this clonotype is one. J is TRBJ2-7 and V is TRBV7-2, with D possibly matching TRBD1 (7 bases). With 7 bases removed from V and 2 bases from J, the gap between germline ends came to 18 bases. CDR1 and CDR2 (germline): SGHTA, FQGNSA. CDR3 length: 15 residues. CDR3 loop: CASNPWGDSTYEQYF. Here the CDR3 DNA reads TGTGCCAGCAACCCGTGGGGGGACAGTACCTACGAGCAGTACTTC.

This clonotype was detected ten times or more. J is TRBJ2-5 and V is TRBV10-3; D gene unclear. The J call is doubtful: the DNA matches TRBJ2-7 better. The CDR3 consists of 11 residues. Looked up from germline, CDR1 is ENHRY and CDR2 is SYGVKD. CDR3 loop: CAISEDYEQYF. The CDR3 nucleotides read TGTGCCATCAGTGAAGACTACGAGCAGTACTTC.

The table lists this clonotype with a count of one. The rearrangement uses TRBV5-1 and TRBJ1-5; 9 nucleotides line up with TRBD1. Germline V gives CDR1 SGHRS, CDR2 YFSETQ. V lost 4 bases to trimming and J lost 7 bases; unmatched junction nucleotides: 9. The CDR3 is 15 amino acids. Here the CDR3 DNA reads TGCGCCAGCAGCCCAGGGACAGGGAGTGGCCAGCCCCAGCATTTT. Amino acid sequence: CASSPGTGSGQPQHF.

This clonotype was detected a few times. This rearrangement joins TRBV29-1 to TRBJ2-5, with 12 bases lining up with TRBD2. Germline V lookup: CDR1 SQVTM, CDR2 ANQGSEA. V was clipped by 3 bases and J by 5 bases; unmatched bases: 4. This CDR3 contains 14 residues. The CDR3 sequence: CSVDSGLAGETQYF. The DNA of the CDR3 is TGCAGCGTTGACTCGGGACTAGCGGGCGAGACCCAGTACTTC.

This clonotype came up many times. J is TRBJ1-1 and V is TRBV5-1; TRBD1 aligns across 9 bases. The germline gives CDR1 SGHRS, CDR2 YFSETQ. CDR3 size: 15 residues. The V segment lost 5 bases and the J segment 7 bases; nucleotides outside the gene matches: 12. The CDR3 DNA reads as TGCGCCAGCAGAAAAGAACAGGGGGCGTTGGATGAAGCTTTCTTT. Its translation is CASRKEQGALDEAFF.

The chain is built from TRBV6-5 and TRBJ1-1; D perhaps matches TRBD1 (6 bases). CDR3 length equals 15 residues. Trimming took off 6 bases at V and 1 base at J, with 15 bases between the two ends. Germline-derived CDR1 and CDR2 are MNHEY and SVGAGI. CDR3: CASSRYRAGNTEAFF. In DNA, the CDR3 is TGTGCCAGCAGCCGGTACAGGGCGGGGAACACTGAAGCTTTCTTT.

The rearrangement links TRBV20-1 to TRBJ2-5; 9 positions agree with TRBD2. V shed 2 bases and J 4 bases; nucleotides not matched to a gene: 2. The CDR3 runs to 13 residues. In germline, CDR1 is DFQATT, CDR2 SNEGSKA (reference sequence). Here the CDR3 reads CSARLLAGETQYF. CDR3 nucleotide sequence: TGCAGTGCTAGATTACTAGCGGGAGAGACCCAGTACTTC.

The rearrangement joins TRBV9 to TRBJ2-5, with D possibly being TRBD1 or TRBD2 (6 bases each). This CDR3 contains 13 residues. Trimming stripped 4 bases from V and 4 bases from J, with 11 bases between. Germline CDR1 and CDR2: SGDLS and YYNGEE. In DNA form, the CDR3 reads TGTGCCAGCAGCCCCGAGGGGGGAGAGACCCAGTACTTC. Amino acid sequence: CASSPEGGETQYF. Full variable domain (remainder filled in from reference TRBV9 and TRBJ2-5): DSGVTQTPKHLITATGQRVTLRCSPRSGDLSVYWYQQSLDQGLQFLIQYYNGEERAKGNILERFSAQQFPDLHSELNLSSLELGDSALYFCASSPEGGETQYFGPGTRLLVL.

The V and J genes are TRBV27 and TRBJ2-3, with 7 bases identical to TRBD1. The CDR3 totals 15 residues. V was clipped by 4 bases and J by 3 bases; unmatched bases: 7. Germline V gene sequence: CDR1 MNHEY, CDR2 SMNVEV (reference sequence). The DNA for the CDR3 is TGTGCCAGCAGTTCCCTGAGACAGGGTACAGATACGCAGTATTTT. The encoded protein is CASSSLRQGTDTQYF.

This clonotype was detected a few times. The V and J genes are TRBV5-1 and TRBJ1-1; 7 bases are a match to TRBD1. This CDR3 contains 15 residues. The junction had 10 bases not matched to a gene; V was cut back by 4 bases and J by 4 bases. Germline CDR1 reads SGHRS; CDR2 reads YFSETQ. The CDR3 bases are TGCGCCAGCAGCCAGTCAACAGGGGAAATCACTGAAGCTTTCTTT. Its translation: CASSQSTGEITEAFF.

This clonotype came up a few times. V and J are TRBV6-6 and TRBJ1-3; no reliable D call. The CDR3 is 13 residues long. The V and J ends lost 8 bases and 2 bases respectively, with 10 bases between them. Germline-derived CDR1 and CDR2 are MNHNY and SVGAGI (reference sequence). Here the CDR3 DNA reads TGTGCCAGCCAAAGGACGGCTGGAAACACCATATATTTT. Its protein product is CASQRTAGNTIYF.

The chain couples TRBV15 to TRBJ1-4; 11 nucleotides match TRBD1. With 0 bases clipped from V and 8 bases from J, the junction kept 2 bases outside the gene matches. This CDR3 is 15 amino acids long. CDR1 is LNHNV and CDR2 is YYDKDF in the germline V gene (reference sequence). This CDR3 reads CATSREGQGDEKLFF. The CDR3 DNA reads as TGTGCCACCAGCAGAGAGGGACAGGGGGACGAAAAACTGTTTTTT.

This chain links TRBV7-9 with TRBJ2-1; 8 nucleotides line up with TRBD2. V trimming: 5 bases; J trimming: 7 bases; junction bases outside the gene matches: 13. The germline V gene encodes CDR1 SEHNR and CDR2 FQNEAQ (reference sequence). CDR3 length: 16 amino acids. The CDR3 loop reads CASSRGFSGELNEQFF. The CDR3 DNA is TGTGCCAGCAGCCGAGGGTTTAGCGGGGAGTTAAATGAGCAGTTCTTC.

As to this clonotype: This clone may be a read error of a much larger clone one base away. This chain uses TRBV5-1 with TRBJ2-1; 10 bases fit TRBD2. CDR3 length: 17 amino acids. Germline values: CDR1 SGHRS, CDR2 YFSETQ. V gave up 4 bases and J gave up 0 bases; unmatched junction bases: 7. The CDR3 nucleotides are TGCGCCAGCAGCCCGGGACTAGCGAAAATCTCCTACAATGAGCAGTTCTTC. Its translation is CASSPGLAKISYNEQFF.

The chain joins TRBV3-1 to TRBJ2-3; D remains ambiguous. This CDR3 spans 12 amino acids. Germline values: CDR1 LGHDT, CDR2 YNNKEL (reference sequence). V was clipped by 1 base and J by 10 bases, with 9 bases between them. The chain's CDR3 is CASSQGPDAQYF. CDR3 DNA: TGTGCCAGCAGCCAAGGTCCCGATGCGCAGTATTTT.

This chain links TRBV29-1 with TRBJ1-4; D not certain. Trimming took off 4 bases at V and 1 base at J, with 7 bases between the two ends. This CDR3 is 13 amino acids long. The germline gives CDR1 SQVTM, CDR2 ANQGSEA. CDR3 protein: CSVGRGTNEKLFF. CDR3 coding DNA: TGCAGCGTTGGACGAGGAACTAATGAAAAACTGTTTTTT.

This clonotype has a handful of counts. The V call is TRBV10-3, the J call TRBJ2-1, with D tentatively TRBD1 (5 bases). V gave up 2 bases and J gave up 4 bases, with 12 bases separating them. The CDR3 has 15 amino acids. From germline, CDR1 is ENHRY and CDR2 SYGVKD. The CDR3 protein is CAISEVRAKYNEQFF. CDR3 DNA: TGTGCCATCAGTGAGGTCAGGGCTAAATACAATGAGCAGTTCTTC.

The V gene is TRBV6-2 or TRBV6-3, the J gene TRBJ2-7; 7 nucleotides agree with TRBD1. J was trimmed by 2 bases and V by 5 bases; bases with no gene match: 6. CDR1 MNHEY and CDR2 SVGEGT come from the germline V gene. The length of the CDR3 is 14 residues. The CDR3 spells CASSTGESAYEQYF. CDR3 nucleotides: TGTGCCAGCAGTACAGGGGAATCGGCCTACGAGCAGTACTTC.